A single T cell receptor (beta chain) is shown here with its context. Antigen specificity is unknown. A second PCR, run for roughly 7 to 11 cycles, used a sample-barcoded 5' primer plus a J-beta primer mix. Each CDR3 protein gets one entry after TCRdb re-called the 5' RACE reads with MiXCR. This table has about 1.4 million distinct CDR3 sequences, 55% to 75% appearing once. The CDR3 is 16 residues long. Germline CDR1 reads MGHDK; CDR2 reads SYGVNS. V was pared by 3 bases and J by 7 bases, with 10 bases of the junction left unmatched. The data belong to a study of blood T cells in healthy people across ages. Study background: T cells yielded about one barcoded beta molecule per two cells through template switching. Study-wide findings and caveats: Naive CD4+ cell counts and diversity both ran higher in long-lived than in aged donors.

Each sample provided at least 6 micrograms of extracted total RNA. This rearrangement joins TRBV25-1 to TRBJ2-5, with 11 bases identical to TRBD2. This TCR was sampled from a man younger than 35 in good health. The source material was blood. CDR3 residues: CASSDEIAGGPGTQYF. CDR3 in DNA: TGTGCCAGCAGTGATGAAATAGCGGGGGGGCCGGGGACCCAGTACTTC.